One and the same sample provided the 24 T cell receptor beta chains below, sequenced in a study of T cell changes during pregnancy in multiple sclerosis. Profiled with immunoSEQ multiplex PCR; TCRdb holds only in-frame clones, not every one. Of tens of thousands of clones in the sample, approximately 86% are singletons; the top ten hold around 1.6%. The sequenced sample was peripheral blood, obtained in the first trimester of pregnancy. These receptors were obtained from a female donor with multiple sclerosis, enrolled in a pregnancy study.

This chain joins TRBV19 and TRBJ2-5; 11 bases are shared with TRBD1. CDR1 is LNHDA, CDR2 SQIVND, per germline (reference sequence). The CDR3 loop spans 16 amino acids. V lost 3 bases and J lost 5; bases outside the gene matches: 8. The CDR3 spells CASSIGQGARSETQYF. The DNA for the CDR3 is TGTGCCAGTAGTATTGGACAGGGGGCGAGGTCGGAGACCCAGTACTTC.

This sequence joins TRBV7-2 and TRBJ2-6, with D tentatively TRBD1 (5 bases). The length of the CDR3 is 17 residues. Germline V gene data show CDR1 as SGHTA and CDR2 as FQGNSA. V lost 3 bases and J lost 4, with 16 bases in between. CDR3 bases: TGTGCCAGCAGCTTGGGGCAGCCGGCTTTGGGGGCCAACGTCCTGACTTTC. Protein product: CASSLGQPALGANVLTF. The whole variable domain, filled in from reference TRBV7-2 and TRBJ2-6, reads GAGVSQSPSNKVTEKGKDVELRCDPISGHTALYWYRQSLGQGLEFLIYFQGNSAPDKSGLPSDRFSAERTGGSVSTLTIQRTQQEDSAVYLCASSLGQPALGANVLTFGAGSRLTVL.

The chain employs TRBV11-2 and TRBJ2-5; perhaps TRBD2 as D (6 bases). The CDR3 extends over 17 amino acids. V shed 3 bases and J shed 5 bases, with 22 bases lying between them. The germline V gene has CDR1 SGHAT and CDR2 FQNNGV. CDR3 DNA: TGTGCCAGCAGCTTCTCCTCCTTAGACGGTGGAGGGGAGACCCAGTACTTC. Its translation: CASSFSSLDGGGETQYF. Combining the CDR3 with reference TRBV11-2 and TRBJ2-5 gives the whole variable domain EAGVAQSPRYKIIEKRQSVAFWCNPISGHATLYWYQQILGQGPKLLIQFQNNGVVDDSQLPKDRFSAERLKGVDSTLKIQPAKLEDSAVYLCASSFSSLDGGGETQYFGPGTRLLVL.

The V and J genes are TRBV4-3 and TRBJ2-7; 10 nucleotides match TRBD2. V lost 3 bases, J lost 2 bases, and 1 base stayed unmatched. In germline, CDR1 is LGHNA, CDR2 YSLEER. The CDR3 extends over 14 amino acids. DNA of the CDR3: TGCGCCAGCAGCCAGAGCGGGAGGGCCTACGAGCAGTACTTC. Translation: CASSQSGRAYEQYF.

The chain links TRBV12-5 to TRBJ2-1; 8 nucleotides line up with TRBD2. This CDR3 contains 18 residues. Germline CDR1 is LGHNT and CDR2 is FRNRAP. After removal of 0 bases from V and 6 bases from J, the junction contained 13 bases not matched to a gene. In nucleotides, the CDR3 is TGTGCTAGTGGTTTGGTACTCATCAGCGGGAGTTACCCCAATGAGCAGTTCTTC. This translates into CASGLVLISGSYPNEQFF.

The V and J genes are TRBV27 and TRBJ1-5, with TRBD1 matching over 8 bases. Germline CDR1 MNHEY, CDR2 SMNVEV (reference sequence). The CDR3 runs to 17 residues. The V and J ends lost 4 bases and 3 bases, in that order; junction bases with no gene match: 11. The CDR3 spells CASSSTAGTGFNQPQHF. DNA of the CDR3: TGTGCCAGCAGTTCCACTGCCGGGACAGGCTTCAATCAGCCCCAGCATTTT.

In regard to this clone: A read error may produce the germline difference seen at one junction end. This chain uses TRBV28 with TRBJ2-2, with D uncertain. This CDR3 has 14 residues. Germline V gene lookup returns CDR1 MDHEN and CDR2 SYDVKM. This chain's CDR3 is CASSLWQNPGELFF. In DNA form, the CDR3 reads TGTGCCAGCAGTTTATGGCAGAACCCCGGGGAGCTGTTTTTT.

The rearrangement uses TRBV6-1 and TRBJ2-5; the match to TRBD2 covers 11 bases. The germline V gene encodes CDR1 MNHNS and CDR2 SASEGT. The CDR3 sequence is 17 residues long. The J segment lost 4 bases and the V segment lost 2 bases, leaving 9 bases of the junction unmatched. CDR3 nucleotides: TGTGCCAGCAGTGAAACCCTTCTAGCGGGAGGCCCAGAGACCCAGTACTTC. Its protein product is CASSETLLAGGPETQYF.

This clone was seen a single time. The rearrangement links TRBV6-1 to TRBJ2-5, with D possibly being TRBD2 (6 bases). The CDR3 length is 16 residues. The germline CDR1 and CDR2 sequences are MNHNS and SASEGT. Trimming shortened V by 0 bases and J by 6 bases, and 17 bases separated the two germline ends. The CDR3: CASSEAWSGGKQTQYF. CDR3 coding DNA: TGTGCCAGCAGTGAAGCTTGGAGCGGCGGGAAGCAGACCCAGTACTTC.

The CDR3 sequence: CASGEANGYTF. The CDR3 DNA is TGTGCCAGCGGTGAGGCCAATGGCTACACCTTC. V usage is TRBV28 and J usage is TRBJ1-2; D remains unclear. V gave up 8 bases and J gave up 6 bases, with 10 bases separating them. The CDR3 spans 11 residues. Germline CDR1 MDHEN, CDR2 SYDVKM.

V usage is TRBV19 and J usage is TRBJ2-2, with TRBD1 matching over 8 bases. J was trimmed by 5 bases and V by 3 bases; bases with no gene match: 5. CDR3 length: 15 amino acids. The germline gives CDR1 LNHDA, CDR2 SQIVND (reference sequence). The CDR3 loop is CASSIGQGATGELFF. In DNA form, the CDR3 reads TGTGCCAGTAGTATCGGTCAGGGGGCGACCGGGGAGCTGTTTTTT.

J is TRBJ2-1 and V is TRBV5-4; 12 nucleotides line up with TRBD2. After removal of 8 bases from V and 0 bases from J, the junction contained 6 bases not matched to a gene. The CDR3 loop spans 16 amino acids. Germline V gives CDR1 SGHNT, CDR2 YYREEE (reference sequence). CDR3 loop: CASQTSGGSSYNEQFF. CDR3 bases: TGTGCCAGTCAGACTAGCGGGGGTAGCTCCTACAATGAGCAGTTCTTC.

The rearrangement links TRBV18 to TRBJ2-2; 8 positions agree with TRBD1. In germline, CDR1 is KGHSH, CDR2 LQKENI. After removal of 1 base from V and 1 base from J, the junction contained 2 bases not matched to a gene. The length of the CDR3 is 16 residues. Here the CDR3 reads CASSPLGQGNTGELFF. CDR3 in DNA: TGTGCCAGCTCACCACTAGGACAGGGGAACACCGGGGAGCTGTTTTTT.

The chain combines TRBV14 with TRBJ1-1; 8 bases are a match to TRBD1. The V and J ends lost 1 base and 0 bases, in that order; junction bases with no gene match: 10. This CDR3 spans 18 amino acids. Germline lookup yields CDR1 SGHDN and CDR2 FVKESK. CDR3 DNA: TGTGCCAGCAGCCAAGCAGCCGTCAGGGGGCGGATGAACACTGAAGCTTTCTTT. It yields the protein CASSQAAVRGRMNTEAFF. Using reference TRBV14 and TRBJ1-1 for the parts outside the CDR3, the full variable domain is EAGVTQFPSHSVIEKGQTVTLRCDPISGHDNLYWYRRVMGKEIKFLLHFVKESKQDESGMPNNRFLAERTGGTYSTLKVQPAELEDSGVYFCASSQAAVRGRMNTEAFFGQGTRLTVV.

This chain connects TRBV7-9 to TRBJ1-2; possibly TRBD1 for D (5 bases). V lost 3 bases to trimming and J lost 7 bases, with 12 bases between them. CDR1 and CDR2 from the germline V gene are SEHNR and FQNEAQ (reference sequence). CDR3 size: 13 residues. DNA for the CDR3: TGTGCCAGCAGCTTTCCCGGGGGATTTGGCTACACCTTC. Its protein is CASSFPGGFGYTF.

CDR3: CASSFGPGTGAGELFF. CDR3 coding DNA: TGTGCCAGCAGCTTTGGCCCGGGAACAGGGGCCGGGGAGCTGTTTTTT. This chain connects TRBV11-2 to TRBJ2-2; the match to TRBD1 covers 7 bases. In germline, CDR1 is SGHAT, CDR2 FQNNGV. V was pared by 3 bases and J by 6 bases, with 10 bases of the junction left unmatched. The CDR3 length is 16 residues. Complete variable domain (other parts from reference TRBV11-2 and TRBJ2-2): EAGVAQSPRYKIIEKRQSVAFWCNPISGHATLYWYQQILGQGPKLLIQFQNNGVVDDSQLPKDRFSAERLKGVDSTLKIQPAKLEDSAVYLCASSFGPGTGAGELFFGEGSRLTVL.

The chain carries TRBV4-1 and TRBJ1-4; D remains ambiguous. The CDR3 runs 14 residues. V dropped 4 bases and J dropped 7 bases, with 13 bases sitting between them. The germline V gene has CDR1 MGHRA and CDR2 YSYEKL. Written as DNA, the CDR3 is TGCGCCAGCAGCCTGATGCCCAGTGGTGAAAAACTGTTTTTT. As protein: CASSLMPSGEKLFF.

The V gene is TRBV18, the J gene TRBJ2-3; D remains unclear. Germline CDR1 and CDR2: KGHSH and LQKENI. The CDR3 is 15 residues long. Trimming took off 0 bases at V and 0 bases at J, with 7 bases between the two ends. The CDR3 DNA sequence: TGTGCCAGCTCACCACCGAGCGAGAGCACAGATACGCAGTATTTT. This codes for CASSPPSESTDTQYF.

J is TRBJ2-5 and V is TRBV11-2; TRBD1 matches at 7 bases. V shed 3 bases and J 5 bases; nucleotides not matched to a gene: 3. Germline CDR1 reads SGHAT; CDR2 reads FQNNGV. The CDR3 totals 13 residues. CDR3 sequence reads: CASSFGTDETQYF. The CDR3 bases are TGTGCCAGCAGCTTCGGGACAGACGAGACCCAGTACTTC.

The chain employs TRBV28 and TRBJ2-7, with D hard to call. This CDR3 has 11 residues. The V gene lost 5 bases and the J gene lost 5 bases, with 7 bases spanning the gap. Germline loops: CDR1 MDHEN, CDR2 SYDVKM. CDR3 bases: TGTGCCAGCAGTCCTCGAGACGAGCAGTACTTC. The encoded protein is CASSPRDEQYF. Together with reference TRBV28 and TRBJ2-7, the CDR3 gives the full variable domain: DVKVTQSSRYLVKRTGEKVFLECVQDMDHENMFWYRQDPGLGLRLIYFSYDVKMKEKGDIPEGYSVSREKKERFSLILESASTNQTSMYLCASSPRDEQYFGPGTRLTVT.

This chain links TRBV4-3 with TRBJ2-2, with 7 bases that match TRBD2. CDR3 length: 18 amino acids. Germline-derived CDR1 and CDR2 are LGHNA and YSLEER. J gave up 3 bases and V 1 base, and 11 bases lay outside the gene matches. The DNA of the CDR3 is TGCGCCAGCAGCCAAGCCCACGGACTAGGAACCTACACCGGGGAGCTGTTTTTT. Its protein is CASSQAHGLGTYTGELFF.

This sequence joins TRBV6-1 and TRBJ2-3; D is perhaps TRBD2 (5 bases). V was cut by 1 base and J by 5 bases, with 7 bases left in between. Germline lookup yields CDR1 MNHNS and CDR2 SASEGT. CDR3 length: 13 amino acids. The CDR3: CASSEGTGDTQYF. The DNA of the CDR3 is TGTGCCAGCAGTGAAGGGACTGGAGATACGCAGTATTTT.

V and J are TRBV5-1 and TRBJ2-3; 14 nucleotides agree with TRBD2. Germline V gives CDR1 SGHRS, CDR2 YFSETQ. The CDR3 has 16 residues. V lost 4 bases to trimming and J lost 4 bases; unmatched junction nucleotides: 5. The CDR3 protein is CASSVGTSGSADTQYF. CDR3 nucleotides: TGCGCCAGCAGCGTCGGGACTAGCGGGAGCGCAGATACGCAGTATTTT. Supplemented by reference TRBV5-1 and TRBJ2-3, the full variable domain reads KAGVTQTPRYLIKTRGQQVTLSCSPISGHRSVSWYQQTPGQGLQFLFEYFSETQRNKGNFPGRFSGRQFSNSRSEMNVSTLELGDSALYLCASSVGTSGSADTQYFGPGTRLTVL.

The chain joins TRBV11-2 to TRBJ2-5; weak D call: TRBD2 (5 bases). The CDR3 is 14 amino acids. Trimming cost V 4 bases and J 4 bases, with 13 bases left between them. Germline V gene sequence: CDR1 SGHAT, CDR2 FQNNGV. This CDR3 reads CASSSTTKGETQYF. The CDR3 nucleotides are TGTGCCAGCAGCTCTACGACTAAAGGAGAGACCCAGTACTTC.